The source of this TCR beta chain is a study of OX40 agonist ivuxolimab in advanced cancers. For context, the study as a whole: Ivuxolimab was a fully human IgG2 agonistic monoclonal antibody targeting the costimulatory receptor OX40 (CD134). Intravenous ivuxolimab was administered to patients every 2 weeks at six dose levels: 0.01, 0.1, 0.3, 1.5, 3 and 10 mg/kg. Among the roughly 52 dose-escalation patients, about 19 had hepatocellular carcinoma, roughly 15 melanoma, 9 renal cell carcinoma and 9 head and neck cancer. A male proportion of 70% to 90% and a mean age of roughly 55 years, ranging from 23 to 79, were recorded for the dose-escalation cohort. Patients were allowed to have had prior anti-PD-1, anti-PD-L1 or anti-CTLA-4 therapy, and around two fifths of the dose-escalation patients had been treated with checkpoint inhibitors. Three dose-escalation patients achieved partial responses, one with hepatocellular carcinoma and two with cutaneous melanoma. The point of sequencing TCRbeta in the periphery was to test whether ivuxolimab changed TCR sequence diversity and drove clonal T-cell expansion. The monotherapy dose-escalation portion (N ≈ 57 patients) of the phase I ivuxolimab trial is reported in the paper. Results and caveats for the whole study, not just this receptor: Which antigens the clonally expanded peripheral T cells were specific for was not determined. Low levels of normalized T-cell clonal expansion were also seen in some patients who did not respond. In the 0.1-3.0 mg/kg groups, partial responders were among the patients with the lowest normalized peripheral clonal expansion, particularly in CD8+ T cells. After ivuxolimab, CD8+ T cells had more expanded clones than CD4+ T cells on average. At doses of 0.1 to 3.0 mg/kg, clonal expansion of both CD4+ and CD8+ T cells in blood was seen between baseline and week 6.

Patients with a history of autoimmune disease or receiving systemic immunosuppression were excluded from the trial. Peripheral blood for TCR sequencing was drawn from every dose cohort at baseline, at cycle 4 day 1 and at cycle 7 day 1. The samples were taken from a phase I, first-in-human, multicenter, open-label dose-escalation trial of ivuxolimab. Adults with locally advanced or metastatic melanoma, renal cell, hepatocellular, or head and neck squamous cell carcinoma were enrolled in the trial. Before TCR sequencing, CD4+ T cells and CD8+ T cells were sorted from peripheral blood as separate populations. Genomic DNA was extracted from sorted cells for sequencing of the TCRbeta CDR3 region. The immunoSEQ Assay was used for sequencing of TCRbeta CDR3 regions. The immuneACCESS repertoire file appears here via TCRdb, limited to in-frame rearrangements. These files lack a portion of the clones; in checked studies, under half of the deficit traces to unresolved V genes, and the cause of the others is not known. The sample table records 30,000 to 35,000 clones; roughly 89% of these occur just once. The ten top clones hold 35% to 45% of the sample.

With regard to this clone: Its antigen has not been determined. Per-base qualities were not stored, and no clone one base away is much larger.

From cysteine to phenylalanine, the CDR3 is 15 amino acids long. CDR3 DNA is the only sequence kept; it has 45 bases, read in frame from the first base. The V and J ends are trimmed by 0 bases and 4 bases, leaving 11 bases between them. CDR1 and CDR2 (SGHNT, YYREEE) derive from the germline V gene (reference sequence). The rearrangement combines TRBV5-4 with TRBJ2-1; possibly the D gene is TRBD2, per 6 matching bases. The sequence derives from an adult with an advanced solid tumor such as melanoma, head and neck, liver or kidney cancer. Specimen: CD4+ or CD8+ T cells sorted from blood, collected in a trial of the OX40 agonist ivuxolimab. At the DNA level, the sequence is TGTGCCAGCAGCTTGGGTAGCGGAGAGTACAATGAGCAGTTCTTC. It is translated as CASSLGSGEYNEQFF.